Below, 19 T cell receptor beta chains from the same sample are listed, as sequenced in a study of cytomegalovirus exposure and HLA in healthy donors. PCR primers comprised 60 Vbeta and 13 Jbeta primers. Here immunoSEQ multiplex PCR was the method, and the copy in TCRdb shows in-frame clones only, minus some. The sample includes 150,000 to 200,000 clones, about 85% of them seen just once. Sequenced sample: PBMCs. These receptors were collected from a male donor in good health and CMV-seropositive.

This chain connects TRBV5-4 to TRBJ2-1, with 13 bases that match TRBD2. The CDR3 totals 16 residues. CDR1 and CDR2 (germline): SGHNT, YYREEE (reference sequence). V lost 7 bases to trimming and J lost 4 bases; unmatched junction nucleotides: 8. CDR3 residues: CASRRGTSGTYNEQFF. The CDR3 nucleotides read TGTGCCAGCCGCCGAGGGACTAGCGGGACTTACAATGAGCAGTTCTTC.

Details on this clone: Mismatch with germline at one junction end may stem from a read error. The chain is built from TRBV7-9 and TRBJ1-2; 7 nucleotides align to TRBD1. The CDR3 runs to 12 residues. Germline-derived CDR1 and CDR2 are SEHNR and FQNEAQ (reference sequence). This chain's CDR3 is CSSGGTAYGYTF. The CDR3 DNA reads TGTTCCAGTGGGGGGACAGCCTATGGCTACACCTTC.

This clone occurred once. This chain uses TRBV6-1 with TRBJ2-3; no reliable D call. Between the trimmed V and J ends, which lost 2 bases and 0 bases, there was a span of 9 bases. Germline V gene data show CDR1 as MNHNS and CDR2 as SASEGT. The CDR3 runs to 15 residues. The CDR3 region has the DNA TGTGCCAGCAGTGAACTGGCGACTAGCACAGATACGCAGTATTTT. Protein: CASSELATSTDTQYF.

This clone has more than one count but fewer than ten. This chain connects TRBV5-6 to TRBJ2-1, with 10 nucleotides matching TRBD2. This CDR3 comprises 17 residues. Per germline, CDR1 SGHDT and CDR2 YYEEEE. The trim removed 0 bases at V and 0 bases at J, leaving 3 bases unmatched. The CDR3 DNA reads TGTGCCAGCAGCTTGGGGGCTAGCGGGAGCTCCTACAATGAGCAGTTCTTC. Its protein is CASSLGASGSSYNEQFF.

V gene TRBV7-9 combines with J gene TRBJ2-5; 12 positions agree with TRBD2. The CDR3 has 16 residues. Germline loops: CDR1 SEHNR, CDR2 FQNEAQ (reference sequence). The V gene end was trimmed by 3 bases and the J gene end by 5 bases; junction bases not matched to a gene: 7. CDR3 sequence reads: CASSFRLAGGAETQYF. CDR3 coding DNA: TGTGCCAGCAGCTTCCGCCTAGCGGGGGGGGCGGAGACCCAGTACTTC.

The V call is TRBV14, the J call TRBJ2-1; the D is unclear. Germline V gives CDR1 SGHDN, CDR2 FVKESK. V was pared by 1 base and J by 9 bases, with 4 bases between. The CDR3 totals 11 residues. The CDR3 reads CASSQAVEQFF. The CDR3 DNA sequence: TGTGCCAGCAGCCAAGCTGTTGAGCAGTTCTTC. Using reference TRBV14 and TRBJ2-1 for the parts outside the CDR3, the full variable domain is EAGVTQFPSHSVIEKGQTVTLRCDPISGHDNLYWYRRVMGKEIKFLLHFVKESKQDESGMPNNRFLAERTGGTYSTLKVQPAELEDSGVYFCASSQAVEQFFGPGTRLTVL.

The V and J genes are TRBV7-9 and TRBJ1-1; D remains unclear. V was cut by 1 base and J by 1 base, with 7 bases left in between. This CDR3 contains 14 residues. CDR1 and CDR2 from the germline V gene are SEHNR and FQNEAQ (reference sequence). The CDR3 here is CASSLVTGNTEAFF. The CDR3 DNA follows: TGTGCCAGCAGCTTAGTGACGGGGAACACTGAAGCTTTCTTT.

The rearrangement uses TRBV6-5 and TRBJ2-1, with 12 nucleotides matching TRBD2. The CDR3 consists of 15 residues. Germline trimming cut 2 bases from V and 4 bases from J; bases unmatched to any gene: 0. In germline, CDR1 is MNHEY, CDR2 SVGAGI. CDR3 bases: TGTGCCAGCAGTTACGGGACTAGCGGGTACAATGAGCAGTTCTTC. This codes for CASSYGTSGYNEQFF.

The chain employs TRBV18 and TRBJ1-4; D may be TRBD1 (6 bases). Germline V lookup: CDR1 KGHSH, CDR2 LQKENI. V lost 5 bases and J 2 bases, leaving 12 bases between the germline ends. This CDR3 region has 15 residues. This CDR3 is CASSAARGTNEKLFF. CDR3 bases: TGTGCCAGCTCAGCCGCAAGGGGGACTAATGAAAAACTGTTTTTT.

The V gene is TRBV13, the J gene TRBJ2-2; the D gene is possibly TRBD2 (6 bases). CDR3 size: 13 residues. V lost 6 bases to trimming and J lost 8 bases, with 13 bases between them. Germline CDR1 reads PRHDT; CDR2 reads FYEKMQ (reference sequence). The CDR3 DNA is TGTGCCAGCAGACTTAGACTAGTTGGGGAGCTGTTTTTT. It specifies CASRLRLVGELFF. Full variable domain (outside the CDR3, taken from reference TRBV13 and TRBJ2-2): AAGVIQSPRHLIKEKRETATLKCYPIPRHDTVYWYQQGPGQDPQFLISFYEKMQSDKGSIPDRFSAQQFSDYHSELNMSSLELGDSALYFCASRLRLVGELFFGEGSRLTVL.

The chain joins TRBV4-1 to TRBJ2-5; D is undetermined. The end of the DNA is better explained by TRBJ2-7, so the J call may be wrong. The germline gives CDR1 MGHRA, CDR2 YSYEKL. CDR3 length equals 14 residues. CDR3 coding DNA: TGCGCCAGCAGCCAAGAGAGCACTACCTACGAGCAGTACTTC. Translated: CASSQESTTYEQYF.

The V call is TRBV12-5, the J call TRBJ1-3; 11 bases are shared with TRBD1. The V segment lost 4 bases and the J segment 8 bases; nucleotides outside the gene matches: 10. CDR3 length: 16 amino acids. CDR1 is LGHNT and CDR2 is FRNRAP in the germline V gene. The chain's CDR3 is CASGSPPGTGGDTIYF. CDR3 coding DNA: TGTGCTAGTGGTTCCCCCCCGGGGACAGGGGGTGACACCATATATTTT.

V usage is TRBV9 and J usage is TRBJ2-7, with TRBD1 matching over 12 bases. Germline CDR1 reads SGDLS; CDR2 reads YYNGEE. V shed 2 bases and J 6 bases; nucleotides not matched to a gene: 6. The CDR3 length is 15 residues. CDR3 amino acids: CASSVTGQGASEQYF. The CDR3 nucleotides read TGTGCCAGCAGCGTCACGGGACAGGGGGCTTCCGAGCAGTACTTC.

The chain employs TRBV5-1 and TRBJ2-2, with 10 bases that match TRBD2. CDR3 length: 16 amino acids. Germline lookup yields CDR1 SGHRS and CDR2 YFSETQ. V dropped 3 bases and J dropped 2; count of bases not matched to a gene: 4. CDR3 sequence reads: CASSSGTSDNTGELFF. The CDR3 DNA follows: TGCGCCAGCAGCTCCGGGACTAGCGATAACACCGGGGAGCTGTTTTTT. Supplemented by reference TRBV5-1 and TRBJ2-2, the full variable domain reads KAGVTQTPRYLIKTRGQQVTLSCSPISGHRSVSWYQQTPGQGLQFLFEYFSETQRNKGNFPGRFSGRQFSNSRSEMNVSTLELGDSALYLCASSSGTSDNTGELFFGEGSRLTVL.

The rearrangement links TRBV18 to TRBJ2-1; weak D call: TRBD2 (6 bases). V gave up 0 bases and J gave up 5 bases, with 11 bases separating them. The CDR3 runs to 15 residues. Germline V gene data show CDR1 as KGHSH and CDR2 as LQKENI. The CDR3 nucleotides are TGTGCCAGCTCACCACCCAGCGGAGGGCACAATGAGCAGTTCTTC. Amino acids: CASSPPSGGHNEQFF.

DNA for the CDR3: TGTGCCAGCAGCTTAGGGGCAGGTCCACGCTACGAGCAGTACTTC. Residues: CASSLGAGPRYEQYF. The genes are TRBV11-2 and TRBJ2-7; D uncertain. Per the germline V gene, CDR1 is SGHAT and CDR2 is FQNNGV. V lost 1 base and J lost 3, with 13 bases in between. The CDR3 sequence is 15 residues long.

This clone was observed a single time. V is TRBV29-1 and J is TRBJ2-3; the match to TRBD2 covers 7 bases. J lost 3 bases, V lost 8 bases, and 17 bases had no gene match. Germline V gives CDR1 SQVTM, CDR2 ANQGSEA. The CDR3 spans 16 residues. This CDR3 is CSIYALGRRETDTQYF. Written as DNA, the CDR3 is TGCAGCATATACGCCCTTGGTCGGCGGGAGACAGATACGCAGTATTTT.

The rearrangement joins TRBV7-9 to TRBJ2-5; D unclear. Germline CDR1 reads SEHNR; CDR2 reads FQNEAQ (reference sequence). The CDR3 runs 15 residues. Trimming removed 2 bases from V and 5 bases from J, with 15 bases in between. DNA for the CDR3: TGTGCCAGCAGCTTAAGTCTTTGGGCCTGGGAGACCCAGTACTTC. It translates to CASSLSLWAWETQYF. Based on the CDR3 plus reference TRBV7-9 and TRBJ2-5, the full variable domain is DTGVSQNPRHKITKRGQNVTFRCDPISEHNRLYWYRQTLGQGPEFLTYFQNEAQLEKSRLLSDRFSAERPKGSFSTLEIQRTEQGDSAMYLCASSLSLWAWETQYFGPGTRLLVL.

DNA for the CDR3: TGCGCCAGCAGCCAAGCGGGACAGGAGTGGCAAGGCTACACCTTC. Translation gives CASSQAGQEWQGYTF. This chain connects TRBV4-1 to TRBJ1-2; 8 bases are shared with TRBD1. The CDR3 spans 15 residues. Trimming removed 1 base from V and 8 bases from J; junction bases left unmatched: 9. Germline CDR1 and CDR2: MGHRA and YSYEKL.